The 3 T cell receptor beta chains below come from one sample, sequenced in a study of Graves' ophthalmopathy and Graves' hyperthyroidism. Amplification targeted the TCR beta CDR3 regions, with RNA transcripts as the source material. A first-round RT-PCR used HTBI primers, followed by a second-round multiplex PCR. TCRdb re-called the multiplex PCR reads through MiXCR, storing one row per CDR3 protein. The sample includes roughly 600,000 distinct CDR3 sequences, approximately 35% of them seen just once. The sample was peripheral blood or thyroid tissue (not recorded which). Source of these receptors: an adult man with Graves' hyperthyroidism.

This clonotype was seen a handful of times. CDR3 sequence: CASSHPTSGPPAGELFF. The CDR3 DNA is TGTGCCAGCAGTCACCCGACTAGCGGGCCCCCCGCCGGGGAGCTGTTTTTT. V gene TRBV6-2 or TRBV6-3 combines with J gene TRBJ2-2; 10 bases fit TRBD2. Germline CDR1 MNHEY, CDR2 SVGEGT. This CDR3 comprises 17 residues. J was trimmed by 6 bases and V by 5 bases; bases with no gene match: 12.

V and J are TRBV20-1 and TRBJ2-7; 10 bases line up with TRBD2. Per the germline V gene, CDR1 is DFQATT and CDR2 is SNEGSKA (reference sequence). This CDR3 region has 14 residues. V shed 4 bases and J 2 bases; nucleotides not matched to a gene: 5. CDR3 sequence reads: CSATRLAGPYEQYF. Written as DNA, the CDR3 is TGCAGTGCTACCCGACTAGCGGGCCCCTACGAGCAGTACTTC.

This clonotype came up many times. The rearrangement uses TRBV11-2 and TRBJ2-7, with no clear D. The V and J ends lost 0 bases and 7 bases respectively, with 10 bases between them. Germline values: CDR1 SGHAT, CDR2 FQNNGV. This CDR3 contains 13 residues. CDR3: CASSLEFSREQYF. The CDR3 DNA reads TGTGCCAGCAGCTTAGAGTTCAGTAGAGAGCAGTACTTC.